This entry features one T cell receptor beta chain sequence. Its matching antigen is unknown. The CDR3 consists of 11 residues. CDR1 SNHLY and CDR2 FYNNEI come from the germline V gene. Trimming took 3 bases from V and 8 from J, leaving 4 bases between them. The sample originates from a study of early stage breast cancer tumors. For the study at large: ER+/PR+/HER2- status applied to about 80% of the 16 invasive breast tumors. Around 9.8-fold was the mean read coverage per sample. Study observations and caveats: Commonly generated sequences made up most enriched TCRB sequences shared between patients.

The data were produced by immunoSEQ multiplex PCR, yet TCRdb's version contains in-frame clones alone and is incomplete. In the table there are tens of thousands of clones, around 80% of which are singletons. The chain has TRBV2 and TRBJ1-4; no clear D gene. Sequenced sample: blood. This clonotype was obtained from a person aged 40-50 years with breast cancer. This CDR3 reads CASSDTEKLFF. CDR3 sequence (DNA): TGTGCCAGCAGTGACACAGAAAAACTGTTTTTT.